The 18 T cell receptor beta chains listed next were all sequenced from one sample in a study of early T cells in non-severe SARS-CoV-2 infection. TCRdb passed the 5' RACE reads through MiXCR, listing each CDR3 protein once. The sample has about 67,000 distinct CDR3 sequences, more than 9% seen once. Sequenced input: whole blood. The receptors stem from an adult who was a healthcare worker with PCR-confirmed SARS-CoV-2 infection or an uninfected control (not recorded which).

J is TRBJ2-6 and V is TRBV21-1; the table's D gene call, TRBD2, was not cross checked with the DNA. TRBV21-1 constitutes a pseudogene. The CDR3 is 16 residues long. As DNA, the CDR3 is TGTGCCAGCACCTCATTAGGGCACTCTGGGGCCAACGTCCTGACTTTC. Translated, it gives CASTSLGHSGANVLTF.

In its sample, this clonotype was seen a few times. V usage is TRBV28 and J usage is TRBJ1-5; D not certain. Trimming shortened V by 5 bases and J by 2 bases, and 13 bases separated the two germline ends. The germline CDR1 and CDR2 sequences are MDHEN and SYDVKM. This CDR3 contains 15 residues. The CDR3 sequence is CASSGGEEGNQPQHF. The CDR3 bases are TGTGCCAGCAGTGGAGGAGAGGAGGGCAATCAGCCCCAGCATTTT.

In this sample, this clonotype turned up a few times. The J gene is TRBJ2-3, the V gene TRBV20-1; 11 positions agree with TRBD2. V lost 5 bases and J lost 5; bases outside the gene matches: 9. Germline lookup yields CDR1 DFQATT and CDR2 SNEGSKA (reference sequence). This CDR3 has 15 residues. Here the CDR3 DNA reads TGCAGTGCTGGGGTAGCGGGGGGGCGAAAAGATACGCAGTATTTT. It encodes CSAGVAGGRKDTQYF.

This clonotype was picked up many times. The chain joins TRBV13 to TRBJ2-6; D ambiguous. Germline CDR1 is PRHDT and CDR2 is FYEKMQ (reference sequence). CDR3 length: 15 amino acids. V was trimmed by 5 bases and J by 4 bases, leaving 12 bases between them. The CDR3 region is CASSTRVIGANVLTF. The DNA of the CDR3 is TGTGCCAGCAGCACAAGGGTCATCGGGGCCAACGTCCTGACTTTC.

The table lists this clonotype with a few counts. The chain is built from TRBV19 and TRBJ1-5; the D is unclear. Germline V gives CDR1 LNHDA, CDR2 SQIVND (reference sequence). The CDR3 has 13 amino acids. The ends were cut back, 1 base at V and 3 bases at J, with 4 bases in the middle. The CDR3 DNA sequence: TGTGCCAGTAGTATAGGATACAATCAGCCCCAGCATTTT. Amino acid sequence: CASSIGYNQPQHF.

This clonotype was observed many times. This chain uses TRBV20-1 with TRBJ2-7; maybe TRBD1 (5 bases). Germline CDR1 and CDR2: DFQATT and SNEGSKA (reference sequence). The CDR3 sequence is 15 residues long. Trimming stripped 0 bases from V and 2 bases from J, with 14 bases between. The DNA of the CDR3 is TGCAGTGCTAGAGAGGAACTTAAGGGGCCCTACGAGCAGTACTTC. Translated: CSAREELKGPYEQYF.

This clonotype occurred many times. V usage is TRBV9 and J usage is TRBJ2-5; D is uncertain. Germline V gene data show CDR1 as SGDLS and CDR2 as YYNGEE. The CDR3 length is 14 residues. Trimming cost V 0 bases and J 5 bases, with 11 bases left between them. CDR3 amino acids: CASSVEDFSETQYF. CDR3 bases: TGTGCCAGCAGCGTAGAAGATTTCTCGGAGACCCAGTACTTC.

This clonotype was picked up many times. The chain joins TRBV29-1 to TRBJ2-7; D is possibly TRBD1 or TRBD2 (5 bases each). V lost 7 bases and J 1 base, leaving 14 bases between the germline ends. CDR3 length: 13 amino acids. Germline CDR1 SQVTM, CDR2 ANQGSEA. The CDR3 DNA reads TGCAGCGCTTGGGACCCCACGTCCTACGAGCAGTACTTC. Protein product: CSAWDPTSYEQYF.

The gene calls are TRBV12-3 or TRBV12-4 and TRBJ1-6; D call uncertain. There are 12 residues in the CDR3. Between the trimmed V and J ends, which lost 1 base and 9 bases, there was a span of 4 bases. As DNA, the CDR3 is TGTGCCAGCAGTTTAGTGGGTTCACCCCTCCACTTT. It specifies CASSLVGSPLHF.

This clonotype was seen repeatedly, ten times or more. The chain has TRBV9 and TRBJ2-1, with 8 bases aligning to TRBD1. The CDR3 spans 16 residues. Germline V gives CDR1 SGDLS, CDR2 YYNGEE. J was trimmed by 6 bases and V by 4 bases; bases with no gene match: 12. CDR3 loop: CASSRRLGQGFNEQFF. The CDR3 DNA reads TGTGCCAGCAGCAGGAGGCTTGGACAGGGCTTCAATGAGCAGTTCTTC.

The chain couples TRBV5-4 to TRBJ2-7, with 9 bases matching TRBD1. This CDR3 is 15 amino acids long. V was clipped by 1 base and J by 7 bases; unmatched bases: 9. Germline V gene data show CDR1 as SGHNT and CDR2 as YYREEE (reference sequence). CDR3 amino acids: CASSLSGTGMGEQYF. CDR3 bases: TGTGCCAGCAGCTTGTCCGGGACAGGGATGGGGGAGCAGTACTTC.

In its sample, this clonotype was seen many times. V is TRBV29-1 and J is TRBJ2-1, with TRBD2 identical over 7 bases. The CDR3 runs 14 residues. From germline, CDR1 is SQVTM and CDR2 ANQGSEA. V shed 1 base, J shed 0 bases, and the junction held 0 bases outside the gene matches. CDR3 in amino acids: CSVEGGSSYNEQFF. As DNA, the CDR3 is TGCAGCGTTGAAGGCGGGAGCTCCTACAATGAGCAGTTCTTC.

This clonotype was detected ten times or more. This chain's CDR3 is CASSYLAGGSSYEQYF. The CDR3 DNA sequence: TGTGCCAGCAGTTACCTAGCGGGAGGTAGCTCCTACGAGCAGTACTTC. The V gene is TRBV6-5, the J gene TRBJ2-7; 11 positions match TRBD2. The V segment lost 2 bases and the J segment 0 bases; nucleotides outside the gene matches: 3. Germline V gene data show CDR1 as MNHEY and CDR2 as SVGAGI. The CDR3 is 16 amino acids.

The sample holds many counts of this clonotype. The rearrangement links TRBV27 to TRBJ1-2; 8 bases are a match to TRBD1. Germline CDR1 is MNHEY and CDR2 is SMNVEV (reference sequence). The CDR3 is 18 residues long. J was trimmed by 5 bases and V by 1 base; bases with no gene match: 15. The CDR3 DNA reads TGTGCCAGCAGTTTATATGCCAGTTGGGCAGGGGGCAAGTATGGCTACACCTTC. Translation gives CASSLYASWAGGKYGYTF.

This clonotype was found a few times. V usage is TRBV19 and J usage is TRBJ2-2, with 8 positions matching TRBD1. The CDR3 runs 14 residues. V was pared by 7 bases and J by 4 bases, with 5 bases of the junction left unmatched. CDR1 and CDR2 (germline): LNHDA, SQIVND (reference sequence). The CDR3 here is CASTQGALTGELFF. The CDR3 DNA follows: TGTGCCAGTACCCAGGGGGCGCTCACCGGGGAGCTGTTTTTT.

The chain has TRBV19 and TRBJ2-7; TRBD1 is a possible D gene (7 bases). V was shortened by 5 bases and J by 3 bases, with 17 bases between the two germline ends. Germline V gives CDR1 LNHDA, CDR2 SQIVND (reference sequence). The CDR3 covers 15 residues. CDR3 sequence: CASSAHRQGGYEQYF. In DNA, the CDR3 is TGTGCCAGTAGTGCCCACCGACAGGGAGGCTACGAGCAGTACTTC.

This clonotype was observed many times. The chain has TRBV10-3 and TRBJ2-1; D is unresolved. The CDR3 spans 12 residues. Germline loops: CDR1 ENHRY, CDR2 SYGVKD. V lost 6 bases, J lost 7 bases, and 10 bases lay in between. CDR3 protein: CAIRIRKNEQFF. Here the CDR3 DNA reads TGTGCCATCAGAATTCGGAAAAATGAGCAGTTCTTC.

This clonotype was counted ten times or more. The genes are TRBV7-8 and TRBJ1-5; TRBD1 might be the D (6 bases). The CDR3 runs to 15 residues. Germline V lookup: CDR1 SGHVS, CDR2 FQNEAQ. Trimming took off 1 base at V and 2 bases at J, with 9 bases between the two ends. The CDR3 sequence: CASSLVAGGNQPQHF. The CDR3 DNA reads as TGTGCCAGCAGCTTAGTAGCAGGGGGCAATCAGCCCCAGCATTTT.